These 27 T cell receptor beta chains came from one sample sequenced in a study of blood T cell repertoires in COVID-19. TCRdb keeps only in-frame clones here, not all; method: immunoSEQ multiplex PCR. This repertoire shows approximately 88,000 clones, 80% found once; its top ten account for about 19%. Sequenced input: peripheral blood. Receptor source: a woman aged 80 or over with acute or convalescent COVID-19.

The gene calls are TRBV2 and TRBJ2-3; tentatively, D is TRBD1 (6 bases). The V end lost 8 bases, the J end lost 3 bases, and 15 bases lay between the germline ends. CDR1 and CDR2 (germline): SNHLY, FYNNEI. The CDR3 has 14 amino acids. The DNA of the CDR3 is TGTGCCAGCCTCCGCCCGGGACAAACAGATACGCAGTATTTT. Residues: CASLRPGQTDTQYF.

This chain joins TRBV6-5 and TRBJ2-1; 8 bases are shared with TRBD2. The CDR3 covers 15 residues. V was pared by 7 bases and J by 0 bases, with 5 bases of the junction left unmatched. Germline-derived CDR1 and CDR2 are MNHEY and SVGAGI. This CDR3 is CASIKRESSYNEQFF. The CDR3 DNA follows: TGTGCCAGCATTAAGCGGGAGAGCTCCTACAATGAGCAGTTCTTC.

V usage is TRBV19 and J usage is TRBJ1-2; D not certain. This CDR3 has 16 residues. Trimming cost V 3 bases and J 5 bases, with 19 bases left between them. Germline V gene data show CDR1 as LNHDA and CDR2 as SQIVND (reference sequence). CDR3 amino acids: CASSIYSGPPPYGYTF. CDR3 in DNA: TGTGCCAGTAGTATCTATAGCGGCCCCCCCCCTTATGGCTACACCTTC.

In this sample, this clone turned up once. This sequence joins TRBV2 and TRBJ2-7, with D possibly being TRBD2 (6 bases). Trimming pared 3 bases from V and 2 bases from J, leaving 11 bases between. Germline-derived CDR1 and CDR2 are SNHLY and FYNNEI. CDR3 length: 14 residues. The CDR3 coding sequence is TGTGCCAGCAGTGAGGAGGCGGGACCCTACGAGCAGTACTTC. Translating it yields CASSEEAGPYEQYF.

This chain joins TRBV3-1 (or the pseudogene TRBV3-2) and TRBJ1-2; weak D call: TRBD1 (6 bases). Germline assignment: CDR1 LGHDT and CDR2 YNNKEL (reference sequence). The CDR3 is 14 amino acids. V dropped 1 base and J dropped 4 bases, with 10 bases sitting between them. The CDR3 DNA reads TGTGCCAGCAGCCAAGGACAGGCGGGCTATGGCTACACCTTC. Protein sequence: CASSQGQAGYGYTF.

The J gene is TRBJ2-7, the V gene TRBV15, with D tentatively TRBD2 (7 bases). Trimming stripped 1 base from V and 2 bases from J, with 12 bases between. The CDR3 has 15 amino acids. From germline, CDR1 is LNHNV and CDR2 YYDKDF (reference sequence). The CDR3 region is CATSRGGGGPYEQYF. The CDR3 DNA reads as TGTGCCACCAGCAGAGGTGGGGGGGGGCCCTACGAGCAGTACTTC. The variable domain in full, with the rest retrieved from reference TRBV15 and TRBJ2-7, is DAMVIQNPRYQVTQFGKPVTLSCSQTLNHNVMYWYQQKSSQAPKLLFHYYDKDFNNEADTPDNFQSRRPNTSFCFLDIRSPGLGDTAMYLCATSRGGGGPYEQYFGPGTRLTVT.

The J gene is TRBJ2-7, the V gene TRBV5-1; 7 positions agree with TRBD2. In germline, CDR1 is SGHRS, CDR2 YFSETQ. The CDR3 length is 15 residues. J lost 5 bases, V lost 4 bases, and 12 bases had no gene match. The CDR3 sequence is CASSPGRGGGDEQYF. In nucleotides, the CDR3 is TGCGCCAGCAGCCCGGGGAGGGGCGGGGGTGACGAGCAGTACTTC.

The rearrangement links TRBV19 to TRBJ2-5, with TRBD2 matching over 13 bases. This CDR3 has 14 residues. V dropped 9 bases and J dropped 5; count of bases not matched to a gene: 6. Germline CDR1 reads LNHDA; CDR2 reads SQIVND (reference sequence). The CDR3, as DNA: TGTGCCAGAGGACTAGCGGGAGATCCGGAGACCCAGTACTTC. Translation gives CARGLAGDPETQYF.

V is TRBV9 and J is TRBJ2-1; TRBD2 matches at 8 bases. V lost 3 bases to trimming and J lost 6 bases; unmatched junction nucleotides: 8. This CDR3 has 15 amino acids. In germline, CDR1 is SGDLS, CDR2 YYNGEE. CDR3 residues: CASSAGTGGGNEQFF. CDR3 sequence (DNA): TGTGCCAGCAGCGCCGGTACGGGAGGGGGCAATGAGCAGTTCTTC.

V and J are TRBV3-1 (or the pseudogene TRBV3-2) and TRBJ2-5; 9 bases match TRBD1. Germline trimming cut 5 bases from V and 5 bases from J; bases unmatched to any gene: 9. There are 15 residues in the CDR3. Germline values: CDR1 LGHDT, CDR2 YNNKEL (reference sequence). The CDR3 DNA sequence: TGTGCCAGCAGCACACGGACAGGGGTTGATGAGACCCAGTACTTC. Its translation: CASSTRTGVDETQYF.

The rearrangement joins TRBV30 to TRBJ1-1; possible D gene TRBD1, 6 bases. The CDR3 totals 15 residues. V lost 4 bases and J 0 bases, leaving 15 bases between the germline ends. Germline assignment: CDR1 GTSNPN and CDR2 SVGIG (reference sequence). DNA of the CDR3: TGTGCCTGGATGTTGCCAGGGGCAATGAACACTGAAGCTTTCTTT. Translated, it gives CAWMLPGAMNTEAFF.

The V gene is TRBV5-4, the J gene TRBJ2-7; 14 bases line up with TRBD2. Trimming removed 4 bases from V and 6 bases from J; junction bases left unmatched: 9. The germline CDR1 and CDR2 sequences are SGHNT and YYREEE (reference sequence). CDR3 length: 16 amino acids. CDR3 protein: CASSPNGLAGGSEQYF. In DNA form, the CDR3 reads TGTGCCAGCAGCCCTAACGGACTAGCGGGAGGTAGCGAGCAGTACTTC.

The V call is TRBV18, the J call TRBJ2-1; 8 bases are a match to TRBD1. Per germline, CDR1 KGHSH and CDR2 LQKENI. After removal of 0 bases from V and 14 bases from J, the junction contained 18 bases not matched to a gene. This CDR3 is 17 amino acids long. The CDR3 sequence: CASSPPEADRAVLREFF. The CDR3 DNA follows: TGTGCCAGCTCACCACCGGAAGCGGACAGGGCCGTTTTAAGAGAGTTCTTC.

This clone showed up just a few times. This CDR3 is CASSQEAGQGRPQHF. The CDR3 DNA is TGCGCCAGCAGCCAAGAAGCGGGACAGGGGAGGCCCCAGCATTTT. This chain joins TRBV4-1 and TRBJ1-5; 10 bases match TRBD1. Germline assignment: CDR1 MGHRA and CDR2 YSYEKL. V lost 0 bases and J lost 9; bases outside the gene matches: 5. This CDR3 is built from 15 residues.

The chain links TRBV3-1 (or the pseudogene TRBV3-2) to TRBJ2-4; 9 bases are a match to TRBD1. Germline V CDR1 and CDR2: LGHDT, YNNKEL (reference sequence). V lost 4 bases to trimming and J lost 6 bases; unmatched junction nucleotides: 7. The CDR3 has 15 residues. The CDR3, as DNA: TGTGCCAGCAGCCTGAGTACAGGGGGCGGAAACATTCAGTACTTC. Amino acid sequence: CASSLSTGGGNIQYF.

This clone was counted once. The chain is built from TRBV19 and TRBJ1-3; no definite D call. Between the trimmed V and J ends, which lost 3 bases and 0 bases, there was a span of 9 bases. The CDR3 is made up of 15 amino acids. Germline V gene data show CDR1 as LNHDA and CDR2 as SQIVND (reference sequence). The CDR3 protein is CASSIYQASGNTIYF. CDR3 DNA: TGTGCCAGTAGTATTTACCAAGCCTCTGGAAACACCATATATTTT.

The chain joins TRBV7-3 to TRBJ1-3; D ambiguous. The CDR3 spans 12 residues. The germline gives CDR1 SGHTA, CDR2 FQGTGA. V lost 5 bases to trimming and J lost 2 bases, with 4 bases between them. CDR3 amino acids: CASSRAGNTIYF. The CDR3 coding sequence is TGTGCCAGCAGCCGAGCTGGAAACACCATATATTTT.

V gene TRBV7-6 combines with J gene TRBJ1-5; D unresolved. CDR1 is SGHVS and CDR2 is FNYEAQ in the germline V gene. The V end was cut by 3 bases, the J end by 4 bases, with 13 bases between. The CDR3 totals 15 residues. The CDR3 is CASSLYAGKNQPQHF. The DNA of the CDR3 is TGTGCCAGCAGCTTGTACGCGGGGAAAAATCAGCCCCAGCATTTT.

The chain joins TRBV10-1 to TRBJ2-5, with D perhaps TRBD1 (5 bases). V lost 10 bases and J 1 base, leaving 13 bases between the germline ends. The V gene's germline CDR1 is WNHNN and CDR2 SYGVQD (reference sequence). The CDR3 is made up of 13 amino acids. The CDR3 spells CATPGAAQETQYF. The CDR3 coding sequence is TGCGCCACCCCTGGGGCAGCCCAAGAGACCCAGTACTTC.

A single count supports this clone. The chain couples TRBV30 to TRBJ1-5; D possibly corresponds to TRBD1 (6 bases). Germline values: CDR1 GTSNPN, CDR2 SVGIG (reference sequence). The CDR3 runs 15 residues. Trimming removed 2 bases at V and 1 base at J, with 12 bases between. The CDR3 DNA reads TGTGCCTGGAGTTGGGGCAGGGGAAGCAATCAGCCCCAGCATTTT. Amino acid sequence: CAWSWGRGSNQPQHF.

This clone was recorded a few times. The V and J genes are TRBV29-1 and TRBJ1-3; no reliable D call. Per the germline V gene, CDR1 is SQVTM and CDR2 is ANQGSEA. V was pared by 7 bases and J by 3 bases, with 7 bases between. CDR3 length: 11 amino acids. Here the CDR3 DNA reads TGCAGCGCCGGTCTTGGAAACACCATATATTTT. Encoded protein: CSAGLGNTIYF.

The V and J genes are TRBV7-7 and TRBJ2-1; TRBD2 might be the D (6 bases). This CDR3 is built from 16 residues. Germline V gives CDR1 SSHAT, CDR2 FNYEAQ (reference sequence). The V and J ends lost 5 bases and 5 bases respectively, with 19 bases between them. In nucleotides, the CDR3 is TGTGCCAGCAGCACCGGGAGCCCCCTCTCTCACAATGAGCAGTTCTTC. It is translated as CASSTGSPLSHNEQFF.

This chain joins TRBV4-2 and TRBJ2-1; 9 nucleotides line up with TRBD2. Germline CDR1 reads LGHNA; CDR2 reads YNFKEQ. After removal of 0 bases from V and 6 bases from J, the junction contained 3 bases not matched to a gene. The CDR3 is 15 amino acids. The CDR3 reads CASSQEKRGVNEQFF. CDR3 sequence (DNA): TGTGCCAGCAGCCAAGAAAAGCGGGGGGTCAATGAGCAGTTCTTC.

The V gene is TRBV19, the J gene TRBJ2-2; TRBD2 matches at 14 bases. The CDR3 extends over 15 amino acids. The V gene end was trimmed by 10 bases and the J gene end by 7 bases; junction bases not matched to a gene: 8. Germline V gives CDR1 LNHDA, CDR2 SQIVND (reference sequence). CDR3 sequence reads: CATGLAGGWVGELFF. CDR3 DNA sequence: TGTGCCACAGGACTAGCGGGAGGTTGGGTCGGGGAGCTGTTTTTT.

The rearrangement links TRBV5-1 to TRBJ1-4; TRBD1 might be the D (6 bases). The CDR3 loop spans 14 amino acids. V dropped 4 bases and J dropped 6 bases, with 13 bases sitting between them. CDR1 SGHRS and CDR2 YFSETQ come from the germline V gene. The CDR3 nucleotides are TGCGCCAGCAGCGGCGGCCAGGGGTATGAAAAACTGTTTTTT. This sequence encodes CASSGGQGYEKLFF. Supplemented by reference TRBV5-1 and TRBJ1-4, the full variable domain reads KAGVTQTPRYLIKTRGQQVTLSCSPISGHRSVSWYQQTPGQGLQFLFEYFSETQRNKGNFPGRFSGRQFSNSRSEMNVSTLELGDSALYLCASSGGQGYEKLFFGSGTQLSVL.

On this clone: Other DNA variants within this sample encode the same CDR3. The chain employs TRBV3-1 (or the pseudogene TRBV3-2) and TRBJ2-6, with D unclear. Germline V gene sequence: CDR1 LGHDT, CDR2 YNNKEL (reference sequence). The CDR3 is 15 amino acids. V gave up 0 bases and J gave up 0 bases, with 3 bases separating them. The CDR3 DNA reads TGTGCCAGCAGCCAAGACAGCTCTGGGGCCAACGTCCTGACTTTC. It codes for CASSQDSSGANVLTF.

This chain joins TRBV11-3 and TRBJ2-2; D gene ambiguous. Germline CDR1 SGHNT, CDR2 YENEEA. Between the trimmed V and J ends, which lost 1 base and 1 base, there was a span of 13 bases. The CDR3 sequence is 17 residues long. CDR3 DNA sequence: TGTGCCAGCAGCTTAGGTCCCCTCGGCGGGAACACCGGGGAGCTGTTTTTT. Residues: CASSLGPLGGNTGELFF. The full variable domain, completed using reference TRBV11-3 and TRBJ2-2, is EAGVVQSPRYKIIEKKQPVAFWCNPISGHNTLYWYLQNLGQGPELLIRYENEEAVDDSQLPKDRFSAERLKGVDSTLKIQPAELGDSAVYLCASSLGPLGGNTGELFFGEGSRLTVL.